A single sample is the source of the 18 T cell receptor beta chains below, sequenced in a study of Ad26.COV2.S vaccination and SARS-CoV-2 variants. Method: immunoSEQ multiplex PCR; TCRdb's copy keeps in-frame clones and lacks some. This table has some 480,000 clones, 87% appearing once. Described treatment: 19 received Ad26.COV2.S at low or high dose, single or two shots; several received placebo; per-sample allocation not given. Each sample was drawn 63 days after the first injection (of vaccine or placebo). The specimen was peripheral blood, collected in a trial of Ad26.COV2.S vaccine versus placebo. Every receptor here comes from a person between 18 and 65 years old who received the Ad26.COV2.S COVID-19 vaccine or a placebo.

The table lists this clone with a few counts. V is TRBV4-3 and J is TRBJ2-6; no firm D call. The CDR3 runs to 19 residues. V dropped 1 base and J dropped 0 bases, with 16 bases sitting between them. CDR1 LGHNA and CDR2 YSLEER come from the germline V gene. CDR3 loop: CASSQVHSLFSSGANVLTF. The CDR3 bases are TGCGCCAGCAGCCAAGTACACTCCCTCTTCTCCTCTGGGGCCAACGTCCTGACTTTC.

This chain uses TRBV5-1 with TRBJ1-1, with 7 bases identical to TRBD1. There are 15 residues in the CDR3. The V gene's germline CDR1 is SGHRS and CDR2 YFSETQ. J lost 0 bases, V lost 4 bases, and 6 bases had no gene match. This CDR3 reads CASSLGQPMNTEAFF. CDR3 bases: TGCGCCAGCAGCCTGGGACAGCCGATGAACACTGAAGCTTTCTTT.

Regarding this clone: Distinct nucleotide sequences in the sample also encode this CDR3. This chain joins TRBV18 and TRBJ2-7; D ambiguous. The length of the CDR3 is 13 residues. V was trimmed by 2 bases and J by 0 bases, leaving 5 bases between them. The germline CDR1 and CDR2 sequences are KGHSH and LQKENI. The CDR3, as DNA: TGTGCCAGCTCACCATCCGGCTCCTACGAGCAGTACTTC. This codes for CASSPSGSYEQYF.

The chain recombines TRBV27 with TRBJ1-3; D uncertain. V lost 4 bases and J 4 bases, leaving 20 bases between the germline ends. The CDR3 sequence is 17 residues long. Germline CDR1 is MNHEY and CDR2 is SMNVEV (reference sequence). CDR3 nucleotides: TGTGCCAGCAGTTCCGCCGGGAGAGAAGTTAACGGAAACACCATATATTTT. Its translation: CASSSAGREVNGNTIYF.

This chain joins TRBV2 and TRBJ1-1; D call uncertain. Trimming removed 9 bases at V and 1 base at J, with 6 bases between. CDR3 length: 11 residues. Germline V gene sequence: CDR1 SNHLY, CDR2 FYNNEI. The chain's CDR3 is CASGRNTEAFF. The CDR3 DNA reads TGTGCCAGTGGGAGGAACACTGAAGCTTTCTTT.

The chain recombines TRBV7-9 with TRBJ2-1; D possibly corresponds to TRBD2 (6 bases). Deletions cut 1 base from V and 10 bases from J, with 14 bases between. The CDR3 is 14 residues long. CDR1 is SEHNR, CDR2 FQNEAQ, per germline (reference sequence). The CDR3 loop is CASSLGPSVGEQFF. In nucleotides, the CDR3 is TGTGCCAGCAGCTTAGGTCCTAGCGTGGGCGAGCAGTTCTTC.

J is TRBJ2-7 and V is TRBV10-3, with D unresolved. V lost 3 bases, J lost 5 bases, and 5 bases lay in between. Germline V gene lookup returns CDR1 ENHRY and CDR2 SYGVKD. This CDR3 is built from 11 residues. CDR3 protein: CAISDRDEQYF. In DNA form, the CDR3 reads TGTGCCATCAGTGACCGGGACGAGCAGTACTTC.

V and J are TRBV24-1 and TRBJ2-1; D might be TRBD1 (6 bases). V lost 3 bases, J lost 4 bases, and 15 bases lay in between. This CDR3 has 16 residues. Germline CDR1 KGHDR, CDR2 SFDVKD. This CDR3 reads CATSDADRSPYNEQFF. The CDR3, as DNA: TGTGCCACCAGTGATGCGGACAGATCCCCTTACAATGAGCAGTTCTTC.

The chain joins TRBV6-6 to TRBJ2-7; TRBD1 matches 7 bases. This CDR3 has 16 residues. Germline CDR1 is MNHNY and CDR2 is SVGAGI (reference sequence). Trimming took 5 bases from V and 3 from J; bases not matched to a gene: 13. The CDR3 DNA is TGTGCCAGCAGTCTATCAGGGGGACCACAAGGCTACGAGCAGTACTTC. Translation gives CASSLSGGPQGYEQYF.

The chain recombines TRBV9 with TRBJ2-7, with 10 bases lining up with TRBD1. Germline V gives CDR1 SGDLS, CDR2 YYNGEE. V lost 2 bases, J lost 6 bases, and 5 bases stayed unmatched. The CDR3 consists of 14 residues. CDR3 sequence: CASSVGTGEFEQYF. As DNA, the CDR3 is TGTGCCAGCAGCGTGGGGACAGGGGAATTCGAGCAGTACTTC.

V is TRBV11-3 and J is TRBJ2-1; 9 bases line up with TRBD2. The CDR3 consists of 18 residues. V was clipped by 3 bases and J by 4 bases; unmatched bases: 13. The V gene's germline CDR1 is SGHNT and CDR2 YENEEA. The CDR3 DNA is TGTGCCAGCAGCTTTGGCCTAGCGGGACGTACTACATACAATGAGCAGTTCTTC. This codes for CASSFGLAGRTTYNEQFF.

This sequence joins TRBV28 and TRBJ1-1; no firm D call. The CDR3 runs 13 residues. Trimming stripped 2 bases from V and 8 bases from J, with 12 bases between. Germline CDR1 is MDHEN and CDR2 is SYDVKM. The CDR3 region is CASSLGRVSEAFF. The CDR3 bases are TGTGCCAGCAGTTTAGGGCGGGTATCGGAAGCTTTCTTT.

The chain has TRBV5-4 and TRBJ1-2; D is ambiguous. Deletions cut 5 bases from V and 4 bases from J, with 12 bases between. CDR3 length: 13 residues. The germline V gene encodes CDR1 SGHNT and CDR2 YYREEE (reference sequence). The CDR3 region is CASSLGRIYGYTF. CDR3 coding DNA: TGTGCCAGCAGTTTAGGACGGATCTATGGCTACACCTTC.

This chain joins TRBV7-8 and TRBJ2-1, with 9 bases matching TRBD2. The trim removed 2 bases at V and 9 bases at J, leaving 11 bases unmatched. The CDR3 sequence is 16 residues long. Germline assignment: CDR1 SGHVS and CDR2 FQNEAQ. The CDR3 loop is CASSLFQRAGGSEQFF. In DNA form, the CDR3 reads TGTGCCAGCAGCTTATTTCAGCGAGCGGGAGGCAGTGAGCAGTTCTTC.

This chain uses TRBV3-1 (or the pseudogene TRBV3-2) with TRBJ1-2; D possibly corresponds to TRBD1 (6 bases). Per germline, CDR1 LGHDT and CDR2 YNNKEL (reference sequence). There are 20 residues in the CDR3. Trimming shortened V by 1 base and J by 2 bases, and 26 bases separated the two germline ends. In DNA, the CDR3 is TGTGCCAGCAGCCAAGCCCCCCGGGGGCCGGAATCCCCCATGAACTATGGCTACACCTTC. Protein sequence: CASSQAPRGPESPMNYGYTF.

The CDR3 region has the DNA TGTGCCAGCAATCTTGGACAGGGGAATTCTGAAGCTTTCTTT. Translated, it gives CASNLGQGNSEAFF. The J gene is TRBJ1-1, the V gene TRBV6-6; TRBD1 agrees at 9 bases. Unmatched junction bases numbered 9, after V lost 7 bases and J lost 6 bases. The CDR3 contains 14 residues. Germline V CDR1 and CDR2: MNHNY, SVGAGI (reference sequence).

The chain uses TRBV3-1 (or the pseudogene TRBV3-2) and TRBJ2-7; D may be TRBD1 (6 bases). The CDR3 spans 12 residues. The V end was cut by 2 bases, the J end by 4 bases, with 6 bases between. Germline V gene sequence: CDR1 LGHDT, CDR2 YNNKEL (reference sequence). The DNA of the CDR3 is TGTGCCAGCAGCCAACAGGGGTACGAGCAGTACTTC. This sequence encodes CASSQQGYEQYF.

As DNA, the CDR3 is TGTGCCAGCAGCGCCCCCCCCAACACTGAAGCTTTCTTT. Protein: CASSAPPNTEAFF. The V call is TRBV28, the J call TRBJ1-1; D remains ambiguous. This CDR3 has 13 amino acids. Germline CDR1 and CDR2: MDHEN and SYDVKM. Trimming cost V 6 bases and J 2 bases, with 10 bases left between them.